This T cell receptor (beta chain) was profiled in a study of T cell responses to AZD1222 COVID-19 vaccine. General observations from the study: Donor demographics were predominantly white British with a female majority; clonal diversity may be underestimated.

Method: immunoSEQ multiplex PCR; TCRdb's copy keeps in-frame clones and lacks some. This sample has 130,000 or so clones, with about 88% found just once. A note on this clone: The antigen is undetermined.

Trimming removed 4 bases from V and 1 base from J, with 14 bases in between. Germline CDR1 reads SGHRS; CDR2 reads YFSETQ. This CDR3 is 15 amino acids long. The origin of this receptor is an adult who received the AZD1222 COVID-19 vaccine. The chain employs TRBV5-1 and TRBJ1-1, with D maybe TRBD1 (6 bases). The specimen was peripheral blood, collected 28 days after the second AZD1222 dose. CDR3 loop: CASSTQGYGNTEAFF. CDR3 nucleotide sequence: TGCGCCAGCAGCACGCAGGGGTACGGGAACACTGAAGCTTTCTTT.